A selection of T cell receptor beta chains follows, all from one sample in a study of T cells in Graves' hyperthyroidism and ophthalmopathy. Via MiXCR, TCRdb re-called the multiplex PCR reads, giving one row per CDR3 protein. The table includes about 380,000 distinct CDR3 sequences, roughly 14% detected once. The source material was blood. Source of these receptors: a woman aged 55-69 years with Graves' hyperthyroidism. Both conserved end residues are part of each CDR3. A D gene is named only where the DNA matches it firmly. Clone size is not always given. Where it is, it says once, few, many or a class for expanded clones.

v_call	clone_size	d_call	cdr3_length	j_call	cdr3_nt	cdr3_aa
TRBV11-2	many	TRBD2	15	TRBJ2-5	TGTGCCAGCAGCTTAGGAGCGGGAGAGAAAGAGACCCAGTACTTC	CASSLGAGEKETQYF
TRBV5-5	NA	NA	14	TRBJ2-1	TGTGCCAGCAGCTTGTCCAGTATTTACAATGAGCAGTTCTTC	CASSLSSIYNEQFF
TRBV3-1	many	NA	15	TRBJ2-5	TGTGCCAGCAGCCACGCAACAGGGTACCAAGAGACCCAGTACTTC	CASSHATGYQETQYF
TRBV18	many	NA	14	TRBJ2-5	TGTGCCAGCTCAGCGGGACAGACCCAAGAGACCCAGTACTTC	CASSAGQTQETQYF
TRBV11-2	many	NA	15	TRBJ1-1	TGTGCCAGCAGCCTTATTCAGGGAGGGGTCACTGAAGCTTTCTTT	CASSLIQGGVTEAFF
TRBV7-9	NA	TRBD2	17	TRBJ2-3	TGTGCCAGCAGTCCTATAGCGGGGGGAAGAGGCACAGATACGCAGTATTTT	CASSPIAGGRGTDTQYF
TRBV27	many	NA	13	TRBJ2-1	TGTGCCAGCAGTCCACCCGGGCTATGGGAGCAGTTCTTC	CASSPPGLWEQFF
TRBV2	many	NA	13	TRBJ1-1	TGTGCCAGCAGTGTAAAGGGGGACACTGAAGCTTTCTTT	CASSVKGDTEAFF
TRBV18	NA	TRBD2	17	TRBJ2-2	TGTGCCAGCTCATTGGCTAGCGGGAGTTTCAACACCGGGGAGCTGTTTTTT	CASSLASGSFNTGELFF
TRBV5-1	NA	TRBD2	15	TRBJ2-2	TGCGCCAGCAGCCCAGAGCGGGAGAGGAGCGGGGAGCTGTTTTTT	CASSPERERSGELFF
TRBV29-1	NA	TRBD2	14	TRBJ2-7	TGCAGCGTTGTCCCACTAGCGTCGACCTACGAGCAGTACTTC	CSVVPLASTYEQYF
TRBV28	NA	NA	13	TRBJ2-7	TGTGCCAGCAGTTTAAGGGGACCCAACGAGCAGTACTTC	CASSLRGPNEQYF
TRBV12-3/TRBV12-4	many	NA	15	TRBJ2-7	TGTGCCAGCAGGAGTGGACTACCCAACTCCTACGAGCAGTACTTC	CASRSGLPNSYEQYF
TRBV30	many	TRBD1	15	TRBJ1-2	TGTGCCTGGAACCCCCCCCAGGGGACAGGGTATGGCTACACCTTC	CAWNPPQGTGYGYTF
TRBV2	many	TRBD2	14	TRBJ2-7	TGTGCCAGCAACCCCGGACTAGCGGGCTACGAGCAGTACTTC	CASNPGLAGYEQYF
TRBV12-3/TRBV12-4	many	NA	15	TRBJ2-1	TGTGCCACTTCTGGGGGGCGGGAGAGCTACAATGAGCAGTTCTTC	CATSGGRESYNEQFF
TRBV28	many	NA	14	TRBJ1-2	TGTGCCAGCAGAGGGGGGGACTTACGCGGTGGCTACACCTTC	CASRGGDLRGGYTF
TRBV3-1	many	NA	14	TRBJ2-3	TGTGCCAGCAGCCAAGATTCGTCCACAGATACGCAGTATTTT	CASSQDSSTDTQYF
TRBV29-1	few	TRBD2	15	TRBJ2-5	TGCAGCGACTATGGACTAGCGGGAGGCCCGGAGACCCAGTACTTC	CSDYGLAGGPETQYF
TRBV29-1	NA	NA	13	TRBJ2-7	TGCAGCGTTGAAGTCGGGACACCATACGAGCAGTACTTC	CSVEVGTPYEQYF
TRBV12-5	NA	NA	14	TRBJ2-2	TGTGCTAGTGGTTTGGTGCCGAACACCGGGGAGCTGTTTTTT	CASGLVPNTGELFF
TRBV27	many	TRBD1	14	TRBJ2-7	TGTGCCAGCAGCCGGAACAGGGGCTCCTACGAGCAGTACTTC	CASSRNRGSYEQYF
TRBV6-1	many	NA	14	TRBJ2-4	TGTGCCAGCAGTAAGGGACTTCTCCCTAACATTCAGTACTTC	CASSKGLLPNIQYF
TRBV20-1	few	TRBD2	15	TRBJ2-1	TGCAGTGCCACAACTCGACTAGCGGGAGGTAATGAGCAGTTCTTC	CSATTRLAGGNEQFF
TRBV24-1	many	TRBD1	16	TRBJ1-2	TGTGCCACCAGTGATTATGGGACAGGGGGCGCCTATGGCTACACCTTC	CATSDYGTGGAYGYTF
TRBV7-2	many	NA	15	TRBJ2-3	TGTGCCAGCAGCTTAGAGCTAACCGGCACAGATACGCAGTATTTT	CASSLELTGTDTQYF
TRBV30	many	TRBD1	14	TRBJ2-3	TGTGCCTGGAGTTTGGGACAGGGGGCAGATACGCAGTATTTT	CAWSLGQGADTQYF
TRBV12-5	few	TRBD2	17	TRBJ2-1	TGTGCTAGTGGTTTGGTACCGGGACTAGCTGACTACAATGAGCAGTTCTTC	CASGLVPGLADYNEQFF
TRBV15	NA	NA	17	TRBJ2-1	TGTGCCACCAGCAGAGATCATCCGGGACGGAACTACAATGAGCAGTTCTTC	CATSRDHPGRNYNEQFF
TRBV5-1	many	NA	15	TRBJ2-2	TGCGCCAGCAGCTTGGTCAGGGGGGACACCGGGGAGCTGTTTTTT	CASSLVRGDTGELFF
TRBV6-5	NA	NA	13	TRBJ2-1	TGTGCCAGCAGTTACTCGTCCGTCAATGAGCAGTTCTTC	CASSYSSVNEQFF
TRBV6-1	NA	NA	15	TRBJ2-2	TGTGCCAGCAGTCGAAGGGCTAGGACCGCCGGGGAGCTGTTTTTT	CASSRRARTAGELFF
TRBV28	NA	TRBD1	12	TRBJ2-3	TGTGCCAGCAGTTTCGGGACAGGGGGTTGGTATTTT	CASSFGTGGWYF
TRBV7-9	many	NA	11	TRBJ2-7	TGTGCCAGCGGAGGGCTATACGAGCAGTACTTC	CASGGLYEQYF
TRBV19	many	TRBD2	15	TRBJ2-3	TGTGCCAGTACCCGGACTAGCAGGCACACAGATACGCAGTATTTT	CASTRTSRHTDTQYF
TRBV3-1	NA	NA	15	TRBJ1-2	TGTGCCGGCAGCCAAGACCCTGGAGGGGAAGCTGGCTACACCTTC	CAGSQDPGGEAGYTF
TRBV19	few	TRBD1	18	TRBJ1-5	TGTGCCAGTAGTTCGCGGGACAGGGGGACGGGGGACAATCAGCCCCAGCATTTT	CASSSRDRGTGDNQPQHF
TRBV20-1	many	TRBD1	12	TRBJ1-1	TGCAGTGCATGGACAGGGGGAAGGGTAGCTTTCTTT	CSAWTGGRVAFF
TRBV19	many	NA	13	TRBJ2-7	TGTGCCAGTAGTATGGTGGGGGGATCCGAGCAGTACTTC	CASSMVGGSEQYF
TRBV19	NA	TRBD1	15	TRBJ1-6	TGTGCCAGTAGTATTCCACCGGGACAGGGAGCACCCCTCCACTTT	CASSIPPGQGAPLHF
TRBV18	many	NA	16	TRBJ2-1	TGTGCCAGCTCACCACCCTCCCAGGGCTCCTACAATGAGCAGTTCTTC	CASSPPSQGSYNEQFF
TRBV6-1	few	TRBD2	14	TRBJ2-1	TGTGCCAGCAGTTTATCTCGGACTAGCCGCGAGCAGTTCTTC	CASSLSRTSREQFF
TRBV7-8	NA	TRBD2	16	TRBJ2-3	TGTGCCAGCAGCGAAGGACACCCCGGGGGGAGAGATACGCAGTATTTT	CASSEGHPGGRDTQYF
TRBV19	NA	NA	14	TRBJ2-7	TGTGCCAGTAGTATCCGACCAAGCTCCTACGAGCAGTACTTC	CASSIRPSSYEQYF
TRBV12-3/TRBV12-4	many	NA	16	TRBJ1-1	TGTGCCAGCAGTTCGGCAAAGGGACGGATGAACACTGAAGCTTTCTTT	CASSSAKGRMNTEAFF
TRBV7-9	NA	NA	14	TRBJ1-2	TGTGCCAGCAGCTCTTTAACAGGCCTCTATGGCTACACCTTC	CASSSLTGLYGYTF
TRBV6-1	many	NA	17	TRBJ2-6	TGTGCCAGCAGTCCCAAGAATCCCCTCTCTGGGGCCAACGTCCTGACTTTC	CASSPKNPLSGANVLTF
TRBV12-3/TRBV12-4	many	TRBD1	17	TRBJ1-3	TGTGCCAGCACCACATGGGGGACAGGGTCCTCTGGAAACACCATATATTTT	CASTTWGTGSSGNTIYF
TRBV20-1	few	NA	13	TRBJ1-5	TGCAGTGCTAGAGGTAGCCAAAATCAGCCCCAGCATTTT	CSARGSQNQPQHF
TRBV10-2	many	NA	15	TRBJ2-3	TGCGCCAGCAGTGAGTCGGGTCGGAACACAGATACGCAGTATTTT	CASSESGRNTDTQYF
TRBV25-1	few	NA	13	TRBJ1-2	TGTGCCAGCAGTGTGGGACCGAACTATGGCTACACCTTC	CASSVGPNYGYTF
TRBV14	many	NA	19	TRBJ2-2	TGTGCCAGCAGCCAAGATCAGCGGGTCAGGCCTGTAGGCACCGGGGAGCTGTTTTTT	CASSQDQRVRPVGTGELFF